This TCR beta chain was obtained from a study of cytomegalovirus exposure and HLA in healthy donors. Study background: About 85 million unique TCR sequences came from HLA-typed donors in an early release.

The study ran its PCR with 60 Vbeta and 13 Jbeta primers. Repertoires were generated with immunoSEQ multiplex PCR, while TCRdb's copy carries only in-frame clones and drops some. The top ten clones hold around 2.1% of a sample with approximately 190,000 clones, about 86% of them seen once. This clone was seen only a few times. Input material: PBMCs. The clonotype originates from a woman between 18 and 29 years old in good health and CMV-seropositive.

CDR3 nucleotide sequence: TGTGCCAGCAGCTTAGAAGGGCTCGGTGGGGTATGGAGGGCTTTCTTT. It is translated as CASSLEGLGGVWRAFF. The V call is TRBV11-2, the J call TRBJ1-1; D call uncertain. Germline loops: CDR1 SGHAT, CDR2 FQNNGV. This CDR3 has 16 amino acids. V lost 0 bases and J lost 11, with 22 bases in between.